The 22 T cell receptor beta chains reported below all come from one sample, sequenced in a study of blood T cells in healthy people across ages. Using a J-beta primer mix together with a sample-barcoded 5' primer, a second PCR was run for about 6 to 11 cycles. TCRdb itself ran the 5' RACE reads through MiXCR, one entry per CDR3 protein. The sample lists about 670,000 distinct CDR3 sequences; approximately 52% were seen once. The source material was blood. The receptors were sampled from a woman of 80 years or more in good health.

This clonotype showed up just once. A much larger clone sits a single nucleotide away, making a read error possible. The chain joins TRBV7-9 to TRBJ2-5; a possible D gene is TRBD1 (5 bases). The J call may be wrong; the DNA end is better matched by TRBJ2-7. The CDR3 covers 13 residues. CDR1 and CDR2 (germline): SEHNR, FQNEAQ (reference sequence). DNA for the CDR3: TGTGCCAGCAGCACCAGGGAAGTCTACGAGCAGTACTTC. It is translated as CASSTREVYEQYF.

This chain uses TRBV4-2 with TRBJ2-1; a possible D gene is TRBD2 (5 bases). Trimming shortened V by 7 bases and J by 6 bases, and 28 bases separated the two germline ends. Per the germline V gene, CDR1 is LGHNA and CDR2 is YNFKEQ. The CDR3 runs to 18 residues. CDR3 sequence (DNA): TGTGCCAGCACCAAAGGGTGGATGCTAGCCGGGGAGAGCAATGAGCAGTTCTTC. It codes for CASTKGWMLAGESNEQFF.

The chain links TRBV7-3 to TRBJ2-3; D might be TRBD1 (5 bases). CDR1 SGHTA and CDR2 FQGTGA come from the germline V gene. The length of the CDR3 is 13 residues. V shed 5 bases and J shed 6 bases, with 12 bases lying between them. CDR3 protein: CASSTTDTDTQYF. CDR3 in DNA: TGTGCCAGCAGCACAACGGACACCGATACGCAGTATTTT.

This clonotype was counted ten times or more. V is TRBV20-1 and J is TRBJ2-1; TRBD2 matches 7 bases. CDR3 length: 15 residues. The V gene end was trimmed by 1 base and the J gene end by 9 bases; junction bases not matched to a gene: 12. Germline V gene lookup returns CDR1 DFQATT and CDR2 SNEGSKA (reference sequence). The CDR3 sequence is CSARGGLADVGEQFF. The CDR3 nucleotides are TGCAGTGCTAGAGGAGGGCTAGCGGACGTCGGTGAGCAGTTCTTC.

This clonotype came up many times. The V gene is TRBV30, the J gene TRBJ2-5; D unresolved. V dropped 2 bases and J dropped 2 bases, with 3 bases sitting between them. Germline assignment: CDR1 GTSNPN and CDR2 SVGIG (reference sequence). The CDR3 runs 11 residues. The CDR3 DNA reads TGTGCCTGGAGTTCTCAAGAGACCCAGTACTTC. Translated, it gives CAWSSQETQYF.

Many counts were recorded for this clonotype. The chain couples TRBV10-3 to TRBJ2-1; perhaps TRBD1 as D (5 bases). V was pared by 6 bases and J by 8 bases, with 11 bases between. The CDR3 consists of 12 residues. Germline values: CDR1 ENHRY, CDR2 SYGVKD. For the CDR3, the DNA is TGTGCCATCAGCAGGGATGATCATGAGCAGTTCTTC. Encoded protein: CAISRDDHEQFF.

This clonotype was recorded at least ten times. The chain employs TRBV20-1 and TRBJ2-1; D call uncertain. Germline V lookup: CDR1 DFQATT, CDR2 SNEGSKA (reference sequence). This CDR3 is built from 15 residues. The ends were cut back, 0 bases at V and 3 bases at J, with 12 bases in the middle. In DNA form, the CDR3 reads TGCAGTGCTAGAGATCAGGCCAGGAACTACAATGAGCAGTTCTTC. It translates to CSARDQARNYNEQFF.

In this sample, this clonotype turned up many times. The CDR3 here is CSVEGYGYTF. The CDR3 DNA is TGCAGCGTTGAGGGCTATGGCTACACCTTC. J is TRBJ1-2 and V is TRBV29-1; D unresolved. Trimming removed 3 bases from V and 4 bases from J, with 3 bases in between. The CDR3 extends over 10 amino acids. Germline CDR1 and CDR2: SQVTM and ANQGSEA.

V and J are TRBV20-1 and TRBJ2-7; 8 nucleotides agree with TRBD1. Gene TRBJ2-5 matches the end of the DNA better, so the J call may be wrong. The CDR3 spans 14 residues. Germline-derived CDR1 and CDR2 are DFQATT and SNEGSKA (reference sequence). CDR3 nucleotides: TGCAGTGCTAGAGACGCAGGGGGCAGGGAGACCCAGTACTTC. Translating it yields CSARDAGGRETQYF.

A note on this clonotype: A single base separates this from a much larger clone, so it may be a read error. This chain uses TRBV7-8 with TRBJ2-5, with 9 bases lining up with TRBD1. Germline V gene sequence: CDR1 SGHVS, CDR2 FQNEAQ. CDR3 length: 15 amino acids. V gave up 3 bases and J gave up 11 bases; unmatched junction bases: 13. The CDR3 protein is CASSFPGTGYNEQYF. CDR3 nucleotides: TGTGCCAGCAGCTTCCCCGGGACAGGGTACAATGAGCAGTACTTC.

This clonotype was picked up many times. CDR3: CASSQNRAPNEQFF. The CDR3 DNA follows: TGCGCCAGCAGCCAAAACAGGGCGCCGAATGAGCAGTTCTTC. The rearrangement links TRBV4-1 to TRBJ2-1; D is perhaps TRBD1 (6 bases). The CDR3 spans 14 residues. Per germline, CDR1 MGHRA and CDR2 YSYEKL. V lost 2 bases to trimming and J lost 7 bases, with 12 bases between them.

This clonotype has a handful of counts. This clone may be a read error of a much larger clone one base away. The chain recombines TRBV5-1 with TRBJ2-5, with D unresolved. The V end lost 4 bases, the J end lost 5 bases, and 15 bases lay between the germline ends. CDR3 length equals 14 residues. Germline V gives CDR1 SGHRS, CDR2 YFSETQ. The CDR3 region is CASSVPGSWETQYF. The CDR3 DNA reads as TGCGCCAGCAGCGTGCCGGGTAGTTGGGAGACCCAGTACTTC.

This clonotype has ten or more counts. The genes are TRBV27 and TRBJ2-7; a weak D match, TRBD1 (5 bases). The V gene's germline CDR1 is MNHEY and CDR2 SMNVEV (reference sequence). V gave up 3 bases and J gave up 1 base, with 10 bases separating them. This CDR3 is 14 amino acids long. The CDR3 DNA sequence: TGTGCCAGCAGTTTTCGACAGCGATCCTACGAGCAGTACTTC. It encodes CASSFRQRSYEQYF.

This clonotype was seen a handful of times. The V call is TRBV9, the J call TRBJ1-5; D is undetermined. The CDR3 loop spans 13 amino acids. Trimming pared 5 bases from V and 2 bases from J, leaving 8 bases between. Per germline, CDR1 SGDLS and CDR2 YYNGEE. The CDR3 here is CASRIWGNQPQHF. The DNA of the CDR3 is TGTGCCAGCAGGATCTGGGGCAATCAGCCCCAGCATTTT. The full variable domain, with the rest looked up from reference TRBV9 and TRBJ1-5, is DSGVTQTPKHLITATGQRVTLRCSPRSGDLSVYWYQQSLDQGLQFLIQYYNGEERAKGNILERFSAQQFPDLHSELNLSSLELGDSALYFCASRIWGNQPQHFGDGTRLSIL.

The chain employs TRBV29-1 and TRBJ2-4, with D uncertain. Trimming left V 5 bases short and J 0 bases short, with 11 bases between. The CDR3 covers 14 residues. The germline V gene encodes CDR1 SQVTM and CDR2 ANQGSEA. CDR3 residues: CSVSPNLAKNIQYF. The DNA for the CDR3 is TGCAGCGTTTCCCCCAACCTAGCCAAAAACATTCAGTACTTC.

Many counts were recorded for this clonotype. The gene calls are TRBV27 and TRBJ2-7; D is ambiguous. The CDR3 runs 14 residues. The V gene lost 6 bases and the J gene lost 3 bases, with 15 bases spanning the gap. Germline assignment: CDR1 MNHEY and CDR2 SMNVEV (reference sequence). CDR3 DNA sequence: TGTGCCAGCAGGCCTTGGACGGATGTCTACGAGCAGTACTTC. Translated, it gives CASRPWTDVYEQYF.

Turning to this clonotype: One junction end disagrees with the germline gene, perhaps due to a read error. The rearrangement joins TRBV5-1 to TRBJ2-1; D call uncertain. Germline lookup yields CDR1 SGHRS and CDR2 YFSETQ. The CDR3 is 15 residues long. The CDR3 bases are TGCGCCAGCAGCCCTACGGCGGTCTCCCACAATGAGCAGTTCTTC. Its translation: CASSPTAVSHNEQFF.

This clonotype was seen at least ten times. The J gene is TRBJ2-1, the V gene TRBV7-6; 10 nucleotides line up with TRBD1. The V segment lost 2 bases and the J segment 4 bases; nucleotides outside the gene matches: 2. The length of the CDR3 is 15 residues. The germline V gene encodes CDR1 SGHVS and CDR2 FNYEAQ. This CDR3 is CASSLSGQGYNEQFF. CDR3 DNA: TGTGCCAGCAGCTTATCGGGACAGGGGTACAATGAGCAGTTCTTC.

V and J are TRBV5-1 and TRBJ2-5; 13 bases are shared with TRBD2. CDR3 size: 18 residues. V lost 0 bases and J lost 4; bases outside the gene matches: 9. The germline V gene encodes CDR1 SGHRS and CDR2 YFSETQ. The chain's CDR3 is CASSLVGTSGIGGETQYF. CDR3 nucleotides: TGCGCCAGCAGCTTGGTCGGGACTAGCGGGATCGGAGGAGAGACCCAGTACTTC. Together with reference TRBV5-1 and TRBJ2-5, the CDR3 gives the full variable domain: KAGVTQTPRYLIKTRGQQVTLSCSPISGHRSVSWYQQTPGQGLQFLFEYFSETQRNKGNFPGRFSGRQFSNSRSEMNVSTLELGDSALYLCASSLVGTSGIGGETQYFGPGTRLLVL.

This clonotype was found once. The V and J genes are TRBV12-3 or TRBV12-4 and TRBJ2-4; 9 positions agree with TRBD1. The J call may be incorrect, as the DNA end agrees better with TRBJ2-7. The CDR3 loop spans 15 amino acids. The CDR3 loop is CASSLTGTGSREQYF. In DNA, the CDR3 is TGTGCCAGCAGTCTAACCGGGACAGGGTCGCGCGAGCAGTACTTC.

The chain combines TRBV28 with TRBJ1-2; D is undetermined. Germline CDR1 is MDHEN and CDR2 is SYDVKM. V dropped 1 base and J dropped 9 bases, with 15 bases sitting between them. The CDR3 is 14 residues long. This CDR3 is CASSLYGDGERYTF. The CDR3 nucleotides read TGTGCCAGCAGTTTATACGGAGACGGGGAACGCTACACCTTC.

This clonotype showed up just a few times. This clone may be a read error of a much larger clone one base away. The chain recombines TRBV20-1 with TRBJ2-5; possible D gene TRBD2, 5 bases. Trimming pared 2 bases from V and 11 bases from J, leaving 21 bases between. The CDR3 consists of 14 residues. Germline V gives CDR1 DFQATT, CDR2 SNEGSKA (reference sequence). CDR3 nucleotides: TGCAGTGCTAGACGACGGGGAGTTGACGATGAGCAGTACTTC. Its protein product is CSARRRGVDDEQYF.